The text below deals with one TCR beta chain. The antigen is undetermined. The data belong to a study of identifying expanded T cells in peripheral blood. Findings of the study overall: Variance in clone template counts between roughly 2-week samples significantly increased with total template count across all healthy donors. About 1.3 clones differed between technical replicates, versus about 15 and 19 over time.

The CDR3 runs to 13 residues. CDR1 and CDR2 from the germline V gene are LNHDA and SQIVND (reference sequence). The V gene lost 5 bases and the J gene lost 5 bases, with 12 bases spanning the gap. Only in-frame clones appear in the TCRdb table, and some are missing; sequencing was by immunoSEQ multiplex PCR. The data contain approximately 85,000 clones, 88% of them singletons. The rearrangement joins TRBV19 to TRBJ2-5, with TRBD2 as a possible D gene (7 bases). The receptor's source is a person aged 18 to 70 in good health. The sequencing input was blood. In DNA, the CDR3 is TGTGCCAGTAGTTCGGGGGGCGGTGAGACCCAGTACTTC. Translating it yields CASSSGGGETQYF.